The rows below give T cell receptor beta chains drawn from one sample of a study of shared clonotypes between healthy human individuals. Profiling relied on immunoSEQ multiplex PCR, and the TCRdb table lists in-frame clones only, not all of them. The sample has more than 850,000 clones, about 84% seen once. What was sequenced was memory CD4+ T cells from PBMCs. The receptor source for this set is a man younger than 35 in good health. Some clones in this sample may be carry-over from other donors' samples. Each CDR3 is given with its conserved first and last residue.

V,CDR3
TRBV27,CASTSTRVGYGYTF
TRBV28,CASSSRYSKGSPLHF
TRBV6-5,CASTTGTVSTGELFF
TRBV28,CASRTRTWAYGSNQPQHF
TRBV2,CASRVGENTEAFF
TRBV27,CASSLGRGIDGYTF
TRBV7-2,CASSLRVGQGAETQYF
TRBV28,CASSSPQDEKLFF
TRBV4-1,CASSQGTANNEKLFF
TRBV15,CATSRKIPLYGYTF
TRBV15,CATSKRTGQGETQYF
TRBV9,CASSSSPWVDTQYF
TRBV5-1,CASSLGAADTQYF
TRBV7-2,CASSLAQGSEQYF
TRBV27,CASSLILSPLISEQYF
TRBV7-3,CASSSSGVDETQYF
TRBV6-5,CASSYSGGRASGEQYF
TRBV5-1,CASSLQKETQYF
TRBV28,CASSLPRVGQPQHF
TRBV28,CASSLWTRGQDGYTF
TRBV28,CASSYEATQYF
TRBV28,CASRQQGAVKKLFF
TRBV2,CASSSRRGDEKLFF
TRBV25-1,CASSAGTGKGTDTQYF
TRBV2,CASGGPGRNTIYF